This T cell receptor (beta chain) was sequenced in a study of CD8+CD57+ T cells in acquired aplastic anemia (dated by TCRdb to the late 2010s). Background on the whole study: Extracted DNA from sorted CD4+ and CD8+ cells averaged approximately 3 ug, ranging from about 0.18 to 27.4 ug. CD8+CD57+ expansion was defined as frequency above the mean frequency observed in healthy subjects.

In the case of this clonotype: Its antigen is unknown. Base qualities are not provided; no much larger clone lies one nucleotide away.

Flow cytometry had shown CD8+CD57+ cell expansion in the patients selected for sequencing. Every patient had a diagnosis of severe acquired aplastic anemia based on International Study of Aplastic Anemia and Agranulocytosis and Camitta criteria. No patient had received any therapy when blood was sampled. The study deep-sequenced TCR repertoires of sorted CD4+ and CD8+ blood T cells from severe aplastic anemia patients and healthy subjects. Patients were enrolled under clinicaltrials.gov protocols 00001620, 01623167, 00001397, 00071045, 00081523 and 00961064 in the USA. Ficoll-Paque density gradient centrifugation was used to isolate peripheral blood mononuclear cells. Before DNA extraction, CD4+ and CD8+ T cells were sorted by FACS or by magnetic beads. Profiling of TCR beta VDJ combinations and CDR3 sequences used genomic DNA as the template. An Illumina HiSeq 2000 was used for TCR repertoire sequencing. In the paper's pipeline: Repertoires were assessed using TRBV/TRBJ rearrangement plots, CDR3 size and DJ length profiles, and Simpson's diversity index. The immunodominant clone was defined as the most abundant DNA sequence in deep sequencing data. CDR3 amino acid sequences were checked for sharing between subjects and were compared against published repertoires and the VDJdb database. TCRdb handled the public reads itself, with Q25 trimming in fastp and clone calling in MiXCR, and kept productive beta chains. Each entry is one CDR3 protein sequence, shown with its most common DNA and genes. These V and J calls are TCRdb output, not the study's own analysis. This sample lists about 98,000 distinct CDR3 sequences; roughly two thirds were detected once. 65% of the sample goes to the ten largest clones.

V lost 8 bases and J lost 5 bases; the stretch between them is 15 bases long. The CDR3 goes from the cysteine to the phenylalanine over 13 residues. Solely the CDR3 DNA is kept, with 39 bases framed from the first base. Sequences WSHSY (CDR1) and SAAADI (CDR2) are obtained from the germline V gene. Overall study results and their limits: CD8+ Simpson's diversity did not differ significantly between patients and healthy controls (P=0.060). Although under 35 CD8+ CDR3 sequences were shared by patients and controls, these sequences appeared highly expressed in patients and within the immunodominant clones of patients.

The rearranged segments are TRBV10-2 and TRBJ1-1; TRBD1 is a possible D gene, resting on 6 matching bases. The source material was sorted CD4+, CD8+, or CD8+CD57+ T cells (not recorded which) from PBMCs. The source of this sequence is a human donor with aplastic anemia. The CDR3 region has the sequence CASLMDSWTEAFF. The DNA reads TGCGCCAGCCTAATGGACAGTTGGACTGAAGCTTTCTTT.